These 10 T cell receptor beta chains share one sample of origin, sequenced in a study of T-cell reconstitution after alpha-beta-depleted transplantation in children. Preparation of the TCRbeta library was carried out with unique molecular identifiers. Via MiXCR, TCRdb re-called the PCR reads, giving one row per CDR3 protein. The sample has almost 500,000 distinct CDR3 sequences; under 15% are singletons. Here the sequenced sample was PBMCs from the stem cell graft donor, taken from the stem cell graft. Receptor source: a human donor who donated a stem cell graft to a child with combined immunodeficiency.

This clonotype appeared a few times. This chain connects TRBV24-1 to TRBJ2-5; D unresolved. This CDR3 spans 12 amino acids. Germline V gene data show CDR1 as KGHDR and CDR2 as SFDVKD. Trimming removed 4 bases at V and 0 bases at J, with 2 bases between. CDR3 amino acids: CATSEDQETQYF. In DNA, the CDR3 is TGTGCCACCAGTGAGGACCAAGAGACCCAGTACTTC.

The chain combines TRBV20-1 with TRBJ1-2; possibly TRBD1 for D (6 bases). This CDR3 has 14 residues. V dropped 2 bases and J dropped 3 bases, with 13 bases sitting between them. The germline V gene encodes CDR1 DFQATT and CDR2 SNEGSKA (reference sequence). The CDR3 loop is CSARRAGADYGYTF. The CDR3 DNA reads TGCAGTGCTAGAAGGGCGGGGGCAGACTATGGCTACACCTTC.

This clonotype has only a few counts. The V gene is TRBV6-5, the J gene TRBJ2-5, with TRBD1 identical over 10 bases. After removal of 2 bases from V and 6 bases from J, the junction contained 6 bases not matched to a gene. Germline CDR1 reads MNHEY; CDR2 reads SVGAGI. The CDR3 covers 15 residues. CDR3 coding DNA: TGTGCCAGCAGTTACCGACAGGGGGCTGGACAGACCCAGTACTTC. Its protein is CASSYRQGAGQTQYF.

This clonotype was counted between two and nine times. This chain connects TRBV6-1 to TRBJ1-5; D call uncertain. V was clipped by 8 bases and J by 3 bases, with 11 bases between them. In germline, CDR1 is MNHNS, CDR2 SASEGT. The CDR3 is made up of 13 amino acids. The CDR3 reads CASLGRFNQPQHF. CDR3 DNA sequence: TGTGCCAGCCTGGGGAGGTTCAATCAGCCCCAGCATTTT.

This clonotype ranks as medium-sized. This rearrangement joins TRBV14 to TRBJ2-3, with 7 bases matching TRBD1. The CDR3 is 14 residues long. From germline, CDR1 is SGHDN and CDR2 FVKESK. Trimming removed 4 bases from V and 2 bases from J; junction bases left unmatched: 3. The CDR3, as DNA: TGTGCCAGCAGCCCGACAGGGACCACAGATACGCAGTATTTT. This codes for CASSPTGTTDTQYF.

The chain couples TRBV20-1 to TRBJ2-1, with unresolved D. The V and J ends lost 7 bases and 2 bases respectively, with 9 bases between them. Looked up from germline, CDR1 is DFQATT and CDR2 is SNEGSKA (reference sequence). The CDR3 is made up of 12 amino acids. The DNA for the CDR3 is TGCAGTGTACCCAGCCCCTACAATGAGCAGTTCTTC. Residues: CSVPSPYNEQFF.

This clonotype was seen many times. The rearrangement uses TRBV15 and TRBJ2-1; 7 bases fit TRBD2. Germline V lookup: CDR1 LNHNV, CDR2 YYDKDF (reference sequence). This CDR3 has 15 residues. The V segment lost 4 bases and the J segment 0 bases; nucleotides outside the gene matches: 3. CDR3: CATSTSGTSYNEQFF. CDR3 nucleotides: TGTGCCACCAGCACGAGCGGGACCTCCTACAATGAGCAGTTCTTC.

The table lists this clonotype with many counts. The rearrangement links TRBV6-6 to TRBJ2-5, with a weak D call TRBD1 (7 bases). Germline-derived CDR1 and CDR2 are MNHNY and SVGAGI (reference sequence). V lost 6 bases, J lost 4 bases, and 12 bases lay in between. CDR3 length: 13 amino acids. The CDR3 sequence is CASSRQGGETQYF. In nucleotides, the CDR3 is TGTGCCAGCAGCCGCCAGGGGGGAGAGACCCAGTACTTC.

Only a few counts were recorded for this clonotype. The chain couples TRBV28 to TRBJ2-3, with D maybe TRBD1 (6 bases). This CDR3 comprises 15 residues. The V end lost 3 bases, the J end lost 0 bases, and 10 bases lay between the germline ends. From germline, CDR1 is MDHEN and CDR2 SYDVKM. The CDR3 sequence: CASSFPGASTDTQYF. The CDR3 DNA follows: TGTGCCAGCAGTTTCCCAGGGGCTAGCACAGATACGCAGTATTTT.

The chain is built from TRBV29-1 and TRBJ1-1; perhaps TRBD1 as D (5 bases). The ends were cut back, 6 bases at V and 3 bases at J, with 17 bases in the middle. CDR1 SQVTM and CDR2 ANQGSEA come from the germline V gene. The CDR3 sequence is 14 residues long. CDR3 DNA: TGCAGCGTCCTCGGGGCAGGGAAGTACACTGAAGCTTTCTTT. It translates to CSVLGAGKYTEAFF.